The 12 T cell receptor beta chains below were found in one sample sequenced in a study of T cells of healthy individuals. TCRdb used MiXCR to reprocess the 5' RACE reads, holding one entry per CDR3 protein. This repertoire shows about 96,000 distinct CDR3 sequences, 17% found once; its top ten account for around 6.4%. These receptor sequences come from a human donor in good health.

This clonotype was recorded at least ten times. The rearrangement joins TRBV6-6 to TRBJ2-7; tentatively, D is TRBD1 (6 bases). Per the germline V gene, CDR1 is MNHNY and CDR2 is SVGAGI (reference sequence). V gave up 0 bases and J gave up 0 bases, with 12 bases separating them. The CDR3 has 16 amino acids. CDR3 bases: TGTGCCAGCAGTTACTCGGACAGAAGTCACTCCTACGAGCAGTACTTC. Its protein is CASSYSDRSHSYEQYF.

This clonotype showed up many times. The chain recombines TRBV6-4 with TRBJ2-2; D is ambiguous. The CDR3 is made up of 13 amino acids. V gave up 2 bases and J gave up 4 bases, with 5 bases separating them. CDR1 and CDR2 from the germline V gene are MRHNA and SNTAGT. CDR3 bases: TGTGCCAGCAGTGACAGGGCCACCGGGGAGCTGTTTTTT. Its translation: CASSDRATGELFF.

The J gene is TRBJ1-4, the V gene TRBV7-2, with 7 bases lining up with TRBD1. V lost 5 bases, J lost 11 bases, and 8 bases stayed unmatched. Germline CDR1 reads SGHTA; CDR2 reads FQGNSA. The CDR3 length is 13 residues. CDR3 amino acids: CASSIDRARKLFF. DNA for the CDR3: TGTGCCAGCAGCATTGACAGGGCCCGGAAACTGTTTTTT.

The gene calls are TRBV20-1 and TRBJ2-5; 12 bases align to TRBD1. Germline V gives CDR1 DFQATT, CDR2 SNEGSKA (reference sequence). This CDR3 has 17 amino acids. With V trimmed by 5 bases and J by 5 bases, 15 bases remained unmatched. In nucleotides, the CDR3 is TGCAGTGCTGGGGGCCCGCGGGACAGGGGGCATAGTGAGACCCAGTACTTC. It yields the protein CSAGGPRDRGHSETQYF.

The chain employs TRBV28 and TRBJ1-5; D not certain. The V and J ends lost 2 bases and 1 base respectively, with 9 bases between them. CDR3 size: 15 residues. Germline-derived CDR1 and CDR2 are MDHEN and SYDVKM. The CDR3 loop reads CASSLLTESNQPQHF. The CDR3 nucleotides are TGTGCCAGCAGTTTACTTACAGAGAGCAATCAGCCCCAGCATTTT.

This clonotype has only a few counts. V usage is TRBV7-2 and J usage is TRBJ1-3; no definite D call. In germline, CDR1 is SGHTA, CDR2 FQGNSA. V was clipped by 2 bases and J by 1 base, with 9 bases between them. The CDR3 spans 15 residues. The CDR3 DNA sequence: TGTGCCAGCAGCTTAAGTTGGGCGTCTGGAAACACCATATATTTT. Protein sequence: CASSLSWASGNTIYF.

This clonotype has more than one count but fewer than ten. The chain has TRBV4-2 and TRBJ2-1; the D gene is possibly TRBD1 (5 bases). Germline V gene data show CDR1 as LGHNA and CDR2 as YNFKEQ. V was cut by 4 bases and J by 0 bases, with 10 bases left in between. The CDR3 has 15 amino acids. The CDR3 DNA is TGTGCCAGCAGCCGGGGCCTCAGCTCCTACAATGAGCAGTTCTTC. It codes for CASSRGLSSYNEQFF.

The CDR3 loop is CASSLVWDTFRNIQYF. Written as DNA, the CDR3 is TGTGCCAGCAGTTTAGTTTGGGATACATTTAGAAACATTCAGTACTTC. The rearrangement links TRBV12-3 or TRBV12-4 to TRBJ2-4; D is unclear. V gave up 1 base and J gave up 6 bases, with 16 bases separating them. The CDR3 has 16 residues.

In this sample, this clonotype turned up a few times. The rearrangement uses TRBV28 and TRBJ1-2, with D possibly matching TRBD1 (5 bases). The CDR3 has 15 amino acids. V lost 3 bases, J lost 8 bases, and 19 bases lay in between. Germline assignment: CDR1 MDHEN and CDR2 SYDVKM. The CDR3 bases are TGTGCCAGCAGTTTTTTAGACATCCCGGACAAGGGCTACACCTTC. Translation: CASSFLDIPDKGYTF.

This clonotype has at least ten counts. The rearrangement joins TRBV12-3 or TRBV12-4 to TRBJ1-1, with D unresolved. Trimming removed 4 bases at V and 5 bases at J, with 14 bases between. This CDR3 spans 14 amino acids. CDR3 loop: CASSSQGFRTEAFF. As DNA, the CDR3 is TGTGCCAGCAGTTCACAAGGGTTTAGGACTGAAGCTTTCTTT.

The V and J genes are TRBV7-8 and TRBJ2-3, with TRBD2 as a possible D gene (6 bases). Germline V gives CDR1 SGHVS, CDR2 FQNEAQ. Trimming took off 5 bases at V and 2 bases at J, with 11 bases between the two ends. The CDR3 has 14 amino acids. The CDR3 protein is CASSRRDSTDTQYF. The CDR3, as DNA: TGTGCCAGCAGCCGCCGGGACTCCACAGATACGCAGTATTTT.

The table lists this clonotype with a few counts. The chain links TRBV14 to TRBJ2-3; perhaps TRBD1 as D (6 bases). The V end was cut by 0 bases, the J end by 3 bases, with 10 bases between. This CDR3 comprises 15 residues. Germline CDR1 is SGHDN and CDR2 is FVKESK. CDR3 sequence: CASSQDATGTDTQYF. CDR3 bases: TGTGCCAGCAGCCAAGATGCCACAGGGACAGATACGCAGTATTTT.